These 27 T cell receptor beta chains share one sample of origin, sequenced in a study of blood T cell repertoires in COVID-19. Libraries were prepared by immunoSEQ multiplex PCR; TCRdb keeps only in-frame clonotypes and omits some of them. The sample carries 300,000 to 450,000 clones, more than 80% recorded once. The specimen sequenced was peripheral blood. These receptors came from a woman between 25 and 40 years old with COVID-19, enrolled during active disease.

J is TRBJ1-6 and V is TRBV27; D perhaps matches TRBD1 (6 bases). Germline V gene lookup returns CDR1 MNHEY and CDR2 SMNVEV (reference sequence). The CDR3 runs to 13 residues. V lost 5 bases and J 5 bases, leaving 7 bases between the germline ends. CDR3 residues: CASSGQNNSPLHF. The CDR3 region has the DNA TGTGCCAGCAGTGGACAGAATAATTCACCCCTCCACTTT.

A single count supports this clone. The J gene is TRBJ2-2, the V gene TRBV14, with D perhaps TRBD1 (6 bases). The germline CDR1 and CDR2 sequences are SGHDN and FVKESK. There are 13 residues in the CDR3. Trimming stripped 1 base from V and 10 bases from J, with 10 bases between. CDR3 DNA sequence: TGTGCCAGCAGCCAAGCTCGGACAGCGGAGCTGTTTTTT. This translates into CASSQARTAELFF.

The J gene is TRBJ2-3, the V gene TRBV6-4; TRBD2 aligns across 14 bases. The CDR3 length is 15 residues. CDR1 MRHNA and CDR2 SNTAGT come from the germline V gene. The V and J ends lost 6 bases and 4 bases, in that order; junction bases with no gene match: 3. CDR3 DNA sequence: TGTGCCAGCAGATTGACTAGCGGGGGGGCAGATACGCAGTATTTT. Protein sequence: CASRLTSGGADTQYF.

The CDR3 DNA is TGTGCCAGCATGAGGGGGGGGAACTATGGCTACACCTTC. Its protein is CASMRGGNYGYTF. This chain connects TRBV2 to TRBJ1-2, with D maybe TRBD1 (6 bases). This CDR3 has 13 residues. Germline V gene sequence: CDR1 SNHLY, CDR2 FYNNEI. With 7 bases removed from V and 2 bases from J, the gap between germline ends came to 11 bases.

The chain uses TRBV6-5 and TRBJ2-5; D remains unclear. V was clipped by 1 base and J by 5 bases, with 8 bases between them. CDR1 is MNHEY, CDR2 SVGAGI, per germline. The CDR3 has 13 residues. The DNA of the CDR3 is TGTGCCAGCAGTTACTGGCTGGGCGAGACCCAGTACTTC. It encodes CASSYWLGETQYF.

This clone has a single count. The chain recombines TRBV6-5 with TRBJ1-1, with D hard to call. V lost 6 bases and J 6 bases, leaving 17 bases between the germline ends. This CDR3 is 14 amino acids long. CDR1 and CDR2 (germline): MNHEY, SVGAGI. The CDR3 loop is CASRAGEVVAEAFF. The CDR3 bases are TGTGCCAGCAGGGCTGGGGAGGTGGTCGCTGAAGCTTTCTTT.

The rearrangement uses TRBV28 and TRBJ1-6; weak D call: TRBD1 (5 bases). The V end was cut by 3 bases, the J end by 9 bases, with 12 bases between. Germline V gene data show CDR1 as MDHEN and CDR2 as SYDVKM. CDR3 length: 14 residues. The CDR3 DNA reads TGTGCCAGCAGTTTGGGACTTGGGGCTTCACCCCTCCACTTT. Protein product: CASSLGLGASPLHF.

The chain employs TRBV10-1 and TRBJ2-3; a weak D match, TRBD1 (7 bases). The V end was cut by 5 bases, the J end by 6 bases, with 21 bases between. Germline V gene sequence: CDR1 WNHNN, CDR2 SYGVQD (reference sequence). The CDR3 totals 16 residues. DNA of the CDR3: TGCGCCAGCAGTCCCACTCGCAGGGGGGCGGGCGATACGCAGTATTTT. It yields the protein CASSPTRRGAGDTQYF.

This rearrangement joins TRBV6-5 to TRBJ1-3; D is possibly TRBD1 (6 bases). V lost 10 bases and J 5 bases, leaving 18 bases between the germline ends. CDR1 is MNHEY, CDR2 SVGAGI, per germline. CDR3 size: 14 residues. CDR3 bases: TGTGCCACCATCGGGGGGGCAGGGCGAAACACCATATATTTT. It specifies CATIGGAGRNTIYF.

The chain joins TRBV11-3 to TRBJ2-5, with D possibly being TRBD1 (6 bases). V lost 5 bases and J 2 bases, leaving 15 bases between the germline ends. The V gene's germline CDR1 is SGHNT and CDR2 YENEEA. The CDR3 has 15 amino acids. The CDR3 DNA is TGTGCCAGCAGCCGTGGGGCAGGGGCACAAGAGACCCAGTACTTC. Its translation is CASSRGAGAQETQYF.

The CDR3 spells CASSPPSWDRDRRTDTQYF. The DNA for the CDR3 is TGTGCCAGCTCACCACCTTCCTGGGACCGGGACAGGCGCACAGATACGCAGTATTTT. This chain joins TRBV18 and TRBJ2-3, with 8 bases that match TRBD1. The CDR3 is 19 amino acids. Germline CDR1 KGHSH, CDR2 LQKENI. J gave up 1 base and V 0 bases, and 12 bases lay outside the gene matches.

The chain carries TRBV7-9 and TRBJ1-6, with 7 nucleotides matching TRBD1. Germline V lookup: CDR1 SEHNR, CDR2 FQNEAQ (reference sequence). There are 15 residues in the CDR3. V gave up 6 bases and J gave up 5 bases; unmatched junction bases: 7. The CDR3: CASSSGQADNSPLHF. In nucleotides, the CDR3 is TGTGCCAGCAGTTCCGGACAGGCTGATAATTCACCCCTCCACTTT.

This sequence joins TRBV7-9 and TRBJ1-1; tentatively, D is TRBD1 (6 bases). The CDR3 extends over 14 amino acids. In germline, CDR1 is SEHNR, CDR2 FQNEAQ (reference sequence). V dropped 4 bases and J dropped 2 bases, with 11 bases sitting between them. Here the CDR3 DNA reads TGTGCCAGCAGCTCTTGGACAGATAACACTGAAGCTTTCTTT. Translation: CASSSWTDNTEAFF.

V gene TRBV7-9 combines with J gene TRBJ2-3; 7 bases align to TRBD2. CDR3 length: 16 residues. The junction had 9 bases not matched to a gene; V was cut back by 5 bases and J by 1 base. Germline-derived CDR1 and CDR2 are SEHNR and FQNEAQ (reference sequence). CDR3 amino acids: CASSPRGLAGTDTQYF. As DNA, the CDR3 is TGTGCCAGCAGCCCGAGAGGTCTAGCGGGCACAGATACGCAGTATTTT. Using reference TRBV7-9 and TRBJ2-3 for the parts outside the CDR3, the full variable domain is DTGVSQNPRHKITKRGQNVTFRCDPISEHNRLYWYRQTLGQGPEFLTYFQNEAQLEKSRLLSDRFSAERPKGSFSTLEIQRTEQGDSAMYLCASSPRGLAGTDTQYFGPGTRLTVL.

For the CDR3, the DNA is TGTGCCAGCAGCAAATCGATCATAGTCATACCGGGAAAAAGCAATCGAAACAACTACGAGCAGTACGTC. As protein: CASSKSIIVIPGKSNRNNYEQYV. The chain carries TRBV21-1 and TRBJ2-7; TRBD2 is the table's D call, not checked against the DNA. TRBV21-1 is termed a pseudogene. The length of the CDR3 is 23 residues.

The gene calls are TRBV2 and TRBJ1-4, with D possibly TRBD1 on 6 matching bases. Germline V gene sequence: CDR1 SNHLY, CDR2 FYNNEI. The CDR3 loop spans 17 amino acids. V shed 8 bases and J shed 0 bases, with 19 bases lying between them. The CDR3 nucleotides are TGTGCCAGCTTGGGGGCCAGGACCCAAGCAACTAATGAAAAACTGTTTTTT. This encodes CASLGARTQATNEKLFF.

The V call is TRBV7-9, the J call TRBJ1-2; D is ambiguous. Trimming left V 6 bases short and J 8 bases short, with 16 bases between. The germline V gene has CDR1 SEHNR and CDR2 FQNEAQ (reference sequence). The CDR3 spans 13 residues. CDR3 sequence reads: CASSATGGSGYTF. CDR3 DNA: TGTGCCAGCAGTGCAACGGGAGGATCCGGCTACACCTTC.

This chain links TRBV20-1 with TRBJ2-1; 8 bases are a match to TRBD2. Germline V gene lookup returns CDR1 DFQATT and CDR2 SNEGSKA (reference sequence). The CDR3 totals 12 residues. The junction had 7 bases not matched to a gene; V was cut back by 3 bases and J by 12 bases. The CDR3 sequence: CSASEGGGPQFF. The CDR3 DNA is TGCAGTGCTAGTGAGGGCGGGGGGCCGCAGTTCTTC.

The chain links TRBV5-6 to TRBJ2-7; 9 bases agree with TRBD2. Germline CDR1 and CDR2: SGHDT and YYEEEE. Unmatched junction bases numbered 8, after V lost 5 bases and J lost 2 bases. CDR3 length equals 15 residues. The CDR3 protein is CASRPRLADPYEQYV. As DNA, the CDR3 is TGTGCCAGCAGACCCCGACTAGCGGACCCCTACGAGCAGTACGTC.

The chain carries TRBV5-8 and TRBJ1-1; D not resolved. The CDR3 has 14 amino acids. V was shortened by 0 bases and J by 1 base, with 7 bases between the two germline ends. CDR1 and CDR2 (germline): SGHTS, YDEGEE. The CDR3 reads CASSLGQANTEAFF. The CDR3 DNA sequence: TGTGCCAGCAGCTTGGGTCAAGCGAACACTGAAGCTTTCTTT. Drawing the rest from reference TRBV5-8 and TRBJ1-1, the complete variable domain is EAGVTQSPTHLIKTRGQQATLRCSPISGHTSVYWYQQALGLGLQFLLWYDEGEERNRGNFPPRFSGRQFPNYSSELNVNALELEDSALYLCASSLGQANTEAFFGQGTRLTVV.

The genes are TRBV18 and TRBJ2-3; D is perhaps TRBD2 (6 bases). Germline lookup yields CDR1 KGHSH and CDR2 LQKENI. Trimming took off 1 base at V and 0 bases at J, with 8 bases between the two ends. The CDR3 loop spans 15 amino acids. The CDR3, as DNA: TGTGCCAGCTCACCACGCGGGGCTAGCACAGATACGCAGTATTTT. It codes for CASSPRGASTDTQYF.

This clone appeared a single time. This chain links TRBV19 with TRBJ1-5; 10 nucleotides match TRBD1. CDR1 and CDR2 from the germline V gene are LNHDA and SQIVND (reference sequence). Losses at the gene ends were 4 bases for V and 6 bases for J; bases not matched to a gene: 9. This CDR3 has 16 amino acids. The CDR3 DNA is TGTGCCAGTAGTACATCGACAGGGGGCCTATTTCAGCCCCAGCATTTT. This encodes CASSTSTGGLFQPQHF. Together with reference TRBV19 and TRBJ1-5, the CDR3 gives the full variable domain: DGGITQSPKYLFRKEGQNVTLSCEQNLNHDAMYWYRQDPGQGLRLIYYSQIVNDFQKGDIAEGYSVSREKKESFPLTVTSAQKNPTAFYLCASSTSTGGLFQPQHFGDGTRLSIL.

V gene TRBV3-1 (or the pseudogene TRBV3-2) combines with J gene TRBJ1-2; D is unclear. Germline values: CDR1 LGHDT, CDR2 YNNKEL (reference sequence). With 2 bases removed from V and 13 bases from J, the gap between germline ends came to 14 bases. This CDR3 spans 12 amino acids. CDR3 DNA sequence: TGTGCCAGCAGCCAAATCCTAGGGAGATCCACCTTC. As protein: CASSQILGRSTF.

Here the CDR3 reads CASSRGGETGELFF. CDR3 coding DNA: TGTGCCAGCAGCCGAGGGGGGGAGACCGGGGAGCTGTTTTTT. The genes are TRBV6-5 and TRBJ2-2; TRBD2 might be the D (7 bases). This CDR3 spans 14 amino acids. V gave up 6 bases and J gave up 5 bases, with 13 bases separating them. The germline CDR1 and CDR2 sequences are MNHEY and SVGAGI.

The chain carries TRBV30 and TRBJ2-1; perhaps TRBD2 as D (6 bases). Trimming took off 3 bases at V and 9 bases at J, with 21 bases between the two ends. The CDR3 loop spans 15 amino acids. From germline, CDR1 is GTSNPN and CDR2 SVGIG (reference sequence). CDR3 nucleotides: TGTGCCTGGAGCTATGGGGTTAGCGGCCGGGGTGAGCAGTTCTTC. This codes for CAWSYGVSGRGEQFF.

The CDR3 loop is CASSTTRASTDTQYF. The CDR3 bases are TGCGCCAGCAGTACGACTCGTGCTAGCACAGATACGCAGTATTTT. V is TRBV10-1 and J is TRBJ2-3; D is unclear. The CDR3 has 15 amino acids. Germline V gene data show CDR1 as WNHNN and CDR2 as SYGVQD (reference sequence). Trimming shortened V by 5 bases and J by 0 bases, and 12 bases separated the two germline ends.

This chain joins TRBV7-2 and TRBJ1-4; 8 nucleotides align to TRBD1. The germline V gene encodes CDR1 SGHTA and CDR2 FQGNSA. V shed 3 bases, J shed 8 bases, and the junction held 5 bases outside the gene matches. This CDR3 spans 14 amino acids. This CDR3 reads CASSLGQGAEKLFF. The CDR3 DNA follows: TGTGCCAGCAGCTTGGGTCAGGGGGCCGAAAAACTGTTTTTT.